This T cell receptor (beta chain) was retrieved from a study of T cell responses to AZD1222 COVID-19 vaccine. The assay was immunoSEQ multiplex PCR, and TCRdb's table has in-frame clones only and misses some. The sample records roughly 140,000 clones, 90% to 95% being singletons. This clonotype originated in an adult in good health. The sample consisted of peripheral blood, taken on day 0 of MenACWY control vaccination.

The chain's CDR3 is CASKLRTGNTEAFF. CDR3 nucleotide sequence: TGTGCCAGCAAATTGAGGACAGGGAACACTGAAGCTTTCTTT. V and J are TRBV2 and TRBJ1-1; 7 positions match TRBD1. Germline CDR1 reads SNHLY; CDR2 reads FYNNEI. CDR3 size: 14 residues. Germline trimming cut 7 bases from V and 1 base from J; bases unmatched to any gene: 6.